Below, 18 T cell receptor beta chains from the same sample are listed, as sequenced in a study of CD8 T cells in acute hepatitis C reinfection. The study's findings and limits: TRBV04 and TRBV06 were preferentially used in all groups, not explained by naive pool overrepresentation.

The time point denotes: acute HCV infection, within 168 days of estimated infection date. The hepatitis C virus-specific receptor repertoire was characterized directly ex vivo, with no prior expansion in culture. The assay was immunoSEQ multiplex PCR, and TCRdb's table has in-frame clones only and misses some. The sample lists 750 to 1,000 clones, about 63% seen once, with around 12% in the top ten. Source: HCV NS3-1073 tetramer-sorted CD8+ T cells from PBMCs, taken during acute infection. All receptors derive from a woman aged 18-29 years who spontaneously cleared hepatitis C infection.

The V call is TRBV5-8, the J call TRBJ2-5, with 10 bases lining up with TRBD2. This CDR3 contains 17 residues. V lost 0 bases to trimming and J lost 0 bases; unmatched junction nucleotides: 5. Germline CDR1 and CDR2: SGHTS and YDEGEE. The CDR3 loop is CASSLVGSGGYQETQYF. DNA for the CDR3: TGTGCCAGCAGCTTGGTCGGTAGCGGGGGGTACCAAGAGACCCAGTACTTC.

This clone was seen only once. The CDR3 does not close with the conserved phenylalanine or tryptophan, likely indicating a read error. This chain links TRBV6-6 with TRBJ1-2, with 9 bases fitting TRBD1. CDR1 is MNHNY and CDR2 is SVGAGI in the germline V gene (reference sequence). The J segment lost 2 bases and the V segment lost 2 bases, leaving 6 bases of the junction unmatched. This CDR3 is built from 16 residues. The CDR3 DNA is TGTGCCAGCAGTTACACGACAGGGGGACTCAACTATGGCTACACCCCC. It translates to CASSYTTGGLNYGYTP.

The CDR3 region has the DNA TGTGCCAGCAGCGGGTACAGGGGGCTGGACACCGGGGAGCTGTTTTTT. Its protein product is CASSGYRGLDTGELFF. This rearrangement joins TRBV9 to TRBJ2-2, with 9 bases lining up with TRBD1. The CDR3 contains 16 residues. The ends lost 3 bases at V and 3 bases at J; junction bases unmatched: 6. CDR1 is SGDLS and CDR2 is YYNGEE in the germline V gene.

The CDR3 nucleotides are TGCAGCGTTGAAGACGGGATTGGCTATGGCTACACCTTC. Translating gives CSVEDGIGYGYTF. V and J are TRBV29-1 and TRBJ1-2; D is undetermined. V lost 0 bases, J lost 4 bases, and 9 bases lay in between. The CDR3 runs 13 residues. Germline CDR1 SQVTM, CDR2 ANQGSEA.

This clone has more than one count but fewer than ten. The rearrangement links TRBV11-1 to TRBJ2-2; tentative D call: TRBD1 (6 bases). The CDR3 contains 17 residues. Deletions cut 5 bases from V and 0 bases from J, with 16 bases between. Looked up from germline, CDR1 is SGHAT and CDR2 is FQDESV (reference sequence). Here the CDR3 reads CASSREPGAPNTGELFF. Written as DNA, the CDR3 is TGTGCCAGCAGCAGAGAACCAGGGGCCCCGAACACCGGGGAGCTGTTTTTT.

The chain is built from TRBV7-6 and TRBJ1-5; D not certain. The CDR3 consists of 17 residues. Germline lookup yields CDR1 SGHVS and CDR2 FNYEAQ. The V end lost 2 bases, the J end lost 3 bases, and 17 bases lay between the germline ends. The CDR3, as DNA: TGTGCCAGCAGCTTATTGGCCCCGGGAACTTACAATCAGCCCCAGCATTTT. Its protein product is CASSLLAPGTYNQPQHF. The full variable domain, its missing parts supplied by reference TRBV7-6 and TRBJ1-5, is GAGVSQSPRYKVTKRGQDVALRCDPISGHVSLYWYRQALGQGPEFLTYFNYEAQQDKSGLPNDRFSAERPEGSISTLTIQRTEQRDSAMYRCASSLLAPGTYNQPQHFGDGTRLSIL.

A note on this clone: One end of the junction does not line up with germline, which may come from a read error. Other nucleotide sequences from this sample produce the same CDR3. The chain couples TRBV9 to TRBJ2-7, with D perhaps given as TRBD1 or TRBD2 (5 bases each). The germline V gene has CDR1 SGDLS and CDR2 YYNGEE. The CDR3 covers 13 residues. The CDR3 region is CASSESGGNEQYF. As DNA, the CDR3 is TGTGCCAGCAGCGAAAGTGGGGGTAACGAGCAGTATTTC. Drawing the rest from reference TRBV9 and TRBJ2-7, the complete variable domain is DSGVTQTPKHLITATGQRVTLRCSPRSGDLSVYWYQQSLDQGLQFLIQYYNGEERAKGNILERFSAQQFPDLHSELNLSSLELGDSALYFCASSESGGNEQYFGPGTRLTVT.

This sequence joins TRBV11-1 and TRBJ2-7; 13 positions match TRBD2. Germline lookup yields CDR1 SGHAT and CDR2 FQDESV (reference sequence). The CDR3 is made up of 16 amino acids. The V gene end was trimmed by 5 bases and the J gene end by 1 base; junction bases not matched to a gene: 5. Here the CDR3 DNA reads TGTGCCAGCAGCCCCGGACTAGCGGGAGATTCCTACGAGCAGTACTTC. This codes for CASSPGLAGDSYEQYF.

The CDR3 bases are TGTGCCAGCAGCCGCCCCCCGGGCATAACCCTTTCCCCTAGCACAGATACGCAGTATTTT. The encoded protein is CASSRPPGITLSPSTDTQYF. V and J are TRBV28 and TRBJ2-3; D uncertain. The length of the CDR3 is 20 residues. V was clipped by 6 bases and J by 0 bases, with 28 bases between them. Germline values: CDR1 MDHEN, CDR2 SYDVKM.

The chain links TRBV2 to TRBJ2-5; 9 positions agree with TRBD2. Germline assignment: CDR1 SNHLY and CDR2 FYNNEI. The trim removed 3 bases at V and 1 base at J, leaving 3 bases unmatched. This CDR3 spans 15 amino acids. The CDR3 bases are TGTGCCAGCAGTGACTGGCGGGAGGGCCAAGAGACCCAGTACTTC. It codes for CASSDWREGQETQYF.

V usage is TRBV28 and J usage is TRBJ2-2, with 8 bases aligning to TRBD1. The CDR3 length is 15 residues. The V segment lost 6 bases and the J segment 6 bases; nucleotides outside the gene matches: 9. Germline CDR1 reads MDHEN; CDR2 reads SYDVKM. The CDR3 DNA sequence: TGTGCCAGCAGGACCGGGACAGGAGATGCCGGGGAGCTGTTTTTT. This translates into CASRTGTGDAGELFF.

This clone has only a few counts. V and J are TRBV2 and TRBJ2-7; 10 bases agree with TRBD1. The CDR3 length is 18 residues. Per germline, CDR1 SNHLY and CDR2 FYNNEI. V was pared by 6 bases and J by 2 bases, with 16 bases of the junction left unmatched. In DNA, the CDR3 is TGTGCCAGCAGCAGAGTCCCGGGACAGGGGTCTTCGGCCTACGAGCAGTACTTC. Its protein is CASSRVPGQGSSAYEQYF.

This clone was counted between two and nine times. This chain's CDR3 is CASSGNRGLDTGELFF. In nucleotides, the CDR3 is TGTGCCAGCAGCGGAAACAGGGGGCTCGACACCGGGGAGCTGTTTTTT. The chain links TRBV9 to TRBJ2-2; 9 bases are a match to TRBD1. This CDR3 spans 16 amino acids. CDR1 is SGDLS, CDR2 YYNGEE, per germline. The V gene end was trimmed by 3 bases and the J gene end by 3 bases; junction bases not matched to a gene: 6.

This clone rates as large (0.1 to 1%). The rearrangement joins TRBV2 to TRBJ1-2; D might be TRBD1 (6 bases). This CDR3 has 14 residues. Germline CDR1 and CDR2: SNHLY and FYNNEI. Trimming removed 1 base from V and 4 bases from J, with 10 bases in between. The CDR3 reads CASSEVQGAYGYTF. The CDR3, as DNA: TGTGCCAGCAGTGAAGTACAGGGAGCCTATGGCTACACCTTC. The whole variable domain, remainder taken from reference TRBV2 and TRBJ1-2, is EPEVTQTPSHQVTQMGQEVILRCVPISNHLYFYWYRQILGQKVEFLVSFYNNEISEKSEIFDDQFSVERPDGSNFTLKIRSTKLEDSAMYFCASSEVQGAYGYTFGSGTRLTVV.

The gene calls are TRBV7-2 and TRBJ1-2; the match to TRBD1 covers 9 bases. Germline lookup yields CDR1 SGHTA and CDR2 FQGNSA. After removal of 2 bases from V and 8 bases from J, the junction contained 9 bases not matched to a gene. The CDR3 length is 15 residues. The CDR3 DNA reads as TGTGCCAGCAGCTTAAGGGGTTGGACAGGGGAGGGCTACACCTTC. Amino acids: CASSLRGWTGEGYTF.

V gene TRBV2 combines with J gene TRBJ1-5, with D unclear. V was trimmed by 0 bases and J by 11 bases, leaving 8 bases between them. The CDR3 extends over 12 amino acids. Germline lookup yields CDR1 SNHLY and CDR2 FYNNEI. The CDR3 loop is CASSEATRSQHF. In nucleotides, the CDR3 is TGTGCCAGCAGTGAAGCAACCCGATCCCAGCATTTT.

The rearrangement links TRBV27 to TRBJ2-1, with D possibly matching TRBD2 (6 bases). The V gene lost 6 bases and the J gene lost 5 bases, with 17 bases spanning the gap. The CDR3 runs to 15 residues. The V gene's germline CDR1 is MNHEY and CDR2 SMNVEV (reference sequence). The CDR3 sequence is CASSLTSLGHNEQFF. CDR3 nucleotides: TGTGCCAGCAGCCTGACTAGTCTGGGTCACAATGAGCAGTTCTTC.

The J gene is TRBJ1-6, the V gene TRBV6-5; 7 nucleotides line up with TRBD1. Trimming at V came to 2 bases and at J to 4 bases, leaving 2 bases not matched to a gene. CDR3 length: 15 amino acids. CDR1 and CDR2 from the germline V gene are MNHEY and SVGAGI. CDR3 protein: CASSYTRGYNSPLHF. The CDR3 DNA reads TGTGCCAGCAGTTACACCAGGGGGTATAATTCACCCCTCCACTTT.